The 6 T cell receptor beta chains below were found in one sample sequenced in a study of cytomegalovirus exposure and HLA in healthy donors (dated by TCRdb to about 2017). Library preparation employed the immunoSEQ multiplex PCR assay. For the multiplex PCR, a mixture combining 60 forward primers for TCR Vbeta segments and 13 reverse primers for TCR Jbeta segments was used. TCRdb holds this immuneACCESS table with in-frame rearrangements only. Some clones are missing; in checked studies, unresolved V genes explain under half, and the rest has no known cause. This sample comprises approximately 80,000 clones, around 68% of them detected only once. Clones ranked in the top ten supply around 22% of the sample. The sequencing sample was made of PBMCs. The source is a young man in good health and CMV-seropositive.

This chain connects TRBV6-5 to TRBJ2-1; unclear D gene. Germline CDR1 reads MNHEY; CDR2 reads SVGAGI. The CDR3 length is 15 residues. V lost 6 bases to trimming and J lost 0 bases, with 12 bases between them. The CDR3 here is CASSAALYSYNEQFF. The CDR3 DNA is TGTGCCAGCAGCGCGGCGTTATACTCCTACAATGAGCAGTTCTTC.

This chain joins TRBV5-1 and TRBJ1-1; 8 bases are a match to TRBD1. The junction had 3 bases not matched to a gene; V was cut back by 1 base and J by 4 bases. Per germline, CDR1 SGHRS and CDR2 YFSETQ. CDR3 size: 14 residues. CDR3 sequence (DNA): TGCGCCAGCAGCTTGTCCGACAGGGGCACTGAAGCTTTCTTT. Protein product: CASSLSDRGTEAFF.

The V and J genes are TRBV6-5 and TRBJ2-2; no clear D gene. This CDR3 has 14 amino acids. Germline CDR1 MNHEY, CDR2 SVGAGI. V lost 0 bases and J lost 5, with 7 bases in between. This chain's CDR3 is CASSYSLSTGELFF. The CDR3 nucleotides read TGTGCCAGCAGTTACTCGCTATCTACCGGGGAGCTGTTTTTT.

In this sample, this clone turned up once. The V call is TRBV10-3, the J call TRBJ2-7; 9 nucleotides match TRBD1. The CDR3 totals 16 residues. Germline loops: CDR1 ENHRY, CDR2 SYGVKD. Trimming removed 4 bases from V and 3 bases from J; junction bases left unmatched: 10. CDR3 region: CAISGGETGGSYEQYF. CDR3 nucleotide sequence: TGTGCCATCAGTGGTGGAGAAACAGGGGGCAGCTACGAGCAGTACTTC.

This clone came up a few times. V is TRBV19 and J is TRBJ2-7; D might be TRBD1 (5 bases). The CDR3 is made up of 13 amino acids. Per the germline V gene, CDR1 is LNHDA and CDR2 is SQIVND (reference sequence). Trimming took 2 bases from V and 3 from J, leaving 8 bases between them. The CDR3 nucleotides read TGTGCCAGTAGTATACAGGGTAGCTACGAGCAGTACTTC. Amino acids: CASSIQGSYEQYF. The full variable domain, with the rest looked up from reference TRBV19 and TRBJ2-7, is DGGITQSPKYLFRKEGQNVTLSCEQNLNHDAMYWYRQDPGQGLRLIYYSQIVNDFQKGDIAEGYSVSREKKESFPLTVTSAQKNPTAFYLCASSIQGSYEQYFGPGTRLTVT.

This sequence joins TRBV5-6 and TRBJ2-1, with 9 nucleotides matching TRBD2. The J segment lost 0 bases and the V segment lost 4 bases, leaving 2 bases of the junction unmatched. CDR3 length equals 15 residues. Germline assignment: CDR1 SGHDT and CDR2 YYEEEE. CDR3 protein: CASSRLADSYNEQFF. CDR3 nucleotides: TGTGCCAGCAGCAGACTAGCGGACTCCTACAATGAGCAGTTCTTC.